This T cell receptor beta chain originates from a study of blood T cell repertoires in COVID-19. Study as a whole: T cells, B-cell-depleted T cells, or PBMCs supplied cDNA or gDNA.

The CDR3 consists of 14 residues. Germline V gene sequence: CDR1 SGHTA, CDR2 FQGNSA. V lost 2 bases to trimming and J lost 14 bases, with 19 bases between them. As handled by the study authors: Amplified reference gene primers provided the basis for estimating nucleated cell counts. TCRdb keeps only in-frame clones here, not all; method: immunoSEQ multiplex PCR. That table supplies the V and J calls and clone size; D and trimming were determined from the DNA. The table records 15,000 to 20,000 clones, 65% to 90% of them present only once. The TCR comes from a human donor with active COVID-19. The donor label of this sample is uncertain. Input material: peripheral blood. The genes are TRBV7-2 and TRBJ2-1; D may be TRBD1 (6 bases). The CDR3: CASSLTHRKGGEFF. The DNA of the CDR3 is TGTGCCAGCAGCTTAACGCACAGAAAAGGGGGAGAGTTCTTC.